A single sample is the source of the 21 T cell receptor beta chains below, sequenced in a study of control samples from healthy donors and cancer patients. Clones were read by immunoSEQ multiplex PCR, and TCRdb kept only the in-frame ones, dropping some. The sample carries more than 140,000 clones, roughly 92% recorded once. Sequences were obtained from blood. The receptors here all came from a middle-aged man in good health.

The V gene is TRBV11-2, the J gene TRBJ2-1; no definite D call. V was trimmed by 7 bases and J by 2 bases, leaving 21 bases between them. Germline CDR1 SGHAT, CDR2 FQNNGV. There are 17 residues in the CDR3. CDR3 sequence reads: CASTSKLPDAAYNEQFF. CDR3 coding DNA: TGTGCCAGCACCTCTAAACTCCCGGATGCGGCCTACAATGAGCAGTTCTTC.

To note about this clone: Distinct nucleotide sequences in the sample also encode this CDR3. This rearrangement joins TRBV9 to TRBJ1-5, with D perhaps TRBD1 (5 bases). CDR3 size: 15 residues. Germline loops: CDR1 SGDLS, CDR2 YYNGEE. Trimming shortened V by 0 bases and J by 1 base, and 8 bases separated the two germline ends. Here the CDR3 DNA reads TGTGCCAGCAGCGTAGGAGGGGACAGCAATCAGCCCCAGCATTTT. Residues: CASSVGGDSNQPQHF. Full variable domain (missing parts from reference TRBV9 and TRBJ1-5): DSGVTQTPKHLITATGQRVTLRCSPRSGDLSVYWYQQSLDQGLQFLIQYYNGEERAKGNILERFSAQQFPDLHSELNLSSLELGDSALYFCASSVGGDSNQPQHFGDGTRLSIL.

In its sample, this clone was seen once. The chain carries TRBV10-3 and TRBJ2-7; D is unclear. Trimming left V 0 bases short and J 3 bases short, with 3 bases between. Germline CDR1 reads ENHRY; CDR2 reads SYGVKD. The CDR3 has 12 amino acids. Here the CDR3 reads CAISESSYEQYF. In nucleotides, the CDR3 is TGTGCCATCAGTGAGTCGAGCTACGAGCAGTACTTC.

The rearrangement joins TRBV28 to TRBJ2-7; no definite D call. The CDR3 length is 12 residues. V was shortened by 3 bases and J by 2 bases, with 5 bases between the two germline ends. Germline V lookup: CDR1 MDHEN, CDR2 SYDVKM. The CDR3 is CASSFVTYEQYF. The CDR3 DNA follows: TGTGCCAGCAGTTTTGTGACCTACGAGCAGTACTTC.

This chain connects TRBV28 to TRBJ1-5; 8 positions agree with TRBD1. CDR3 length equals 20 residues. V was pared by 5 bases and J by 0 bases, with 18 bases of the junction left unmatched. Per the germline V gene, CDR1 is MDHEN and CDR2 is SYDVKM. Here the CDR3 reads CASSLPPSPVTGGSNQPQHF. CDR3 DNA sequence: TGTGCCAGCAGTCTCCCGCCGAGTCCGGTTACAGGGGGTAGCAATCAGCCCCAGCATTTT.

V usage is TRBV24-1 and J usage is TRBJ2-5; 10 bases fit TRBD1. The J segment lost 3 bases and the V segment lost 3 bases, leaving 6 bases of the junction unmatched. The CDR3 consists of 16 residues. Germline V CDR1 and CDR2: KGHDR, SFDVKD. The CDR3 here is CATSDAGTGDEETQYF. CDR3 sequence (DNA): TGTGCCACCAGTGATGCCGGGACAGGGGACGAAGAGACCCAGTACTTC.

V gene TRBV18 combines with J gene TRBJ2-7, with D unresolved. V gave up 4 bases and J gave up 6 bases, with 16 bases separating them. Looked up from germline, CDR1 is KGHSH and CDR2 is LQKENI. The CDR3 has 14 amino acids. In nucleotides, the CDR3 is TGTGCCAGCTCACTTCAAGAAATTCGCACCGAGCAGTACTTC. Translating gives CASSLQEIRTEQYF. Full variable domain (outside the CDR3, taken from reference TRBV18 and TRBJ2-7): NAGVMQNPRHLVRRRGQEARLRCSPMKGHSHVYWYRQLPEEGLKFMVYLQKENIIDESGMPKERFSAEFPKEGPSILRIQQVVRGDSAAYFCASSLQEIRTEQYFGPGTRLTVT.

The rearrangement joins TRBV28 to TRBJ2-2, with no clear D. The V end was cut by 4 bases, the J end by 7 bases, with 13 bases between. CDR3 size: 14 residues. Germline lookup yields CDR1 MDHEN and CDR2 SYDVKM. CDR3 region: CASSWNNNVGELFF. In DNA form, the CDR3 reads TGTGCCAGCAGTTGGAACAACAACGTCGGGGAGCTGTTTTTT.

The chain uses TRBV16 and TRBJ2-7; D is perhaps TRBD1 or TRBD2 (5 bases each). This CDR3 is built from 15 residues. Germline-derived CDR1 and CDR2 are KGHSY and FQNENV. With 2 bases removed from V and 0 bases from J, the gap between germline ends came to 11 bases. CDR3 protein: CASSQGTRSSYEQYF. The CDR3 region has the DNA TGTGCCAGCAGCCAAGGGACCCGTAGCTCCTACGAGCAGTACTTC.

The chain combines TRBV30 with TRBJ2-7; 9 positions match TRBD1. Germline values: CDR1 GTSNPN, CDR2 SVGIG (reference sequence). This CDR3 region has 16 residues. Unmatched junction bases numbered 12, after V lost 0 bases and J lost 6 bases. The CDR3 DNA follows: TGTGCCTGGAGTGTACCTTTCGGGACAGGGCAAAGCGAGCAGTACTTC. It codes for CAWSVPFGTGQSEQYF.

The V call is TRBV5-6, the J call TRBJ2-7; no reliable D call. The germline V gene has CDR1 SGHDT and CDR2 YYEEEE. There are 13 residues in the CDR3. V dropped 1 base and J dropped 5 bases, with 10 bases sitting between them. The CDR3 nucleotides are TGTGCCAGCAGCTTGCTTCAGGTTAACGAGCAGTACTTC. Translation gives CASSLLQVNEQYF.

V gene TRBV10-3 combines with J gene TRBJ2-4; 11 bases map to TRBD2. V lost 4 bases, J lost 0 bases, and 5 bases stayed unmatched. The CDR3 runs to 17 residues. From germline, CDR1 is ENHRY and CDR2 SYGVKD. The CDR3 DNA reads TGTGCCATCAGTGCGACTAGCGGGAATCTAGCCAAAAACATTCAGTACTTC. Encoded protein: CAISATSGNLAKNIQYF.

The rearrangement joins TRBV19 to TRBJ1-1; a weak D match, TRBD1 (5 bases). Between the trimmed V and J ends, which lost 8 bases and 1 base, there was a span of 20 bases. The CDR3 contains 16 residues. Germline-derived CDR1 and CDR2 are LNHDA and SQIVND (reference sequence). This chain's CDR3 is CASLAGGSMANTEAFF. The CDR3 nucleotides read TGTGCCAGTCTGGCCGGGGGATCGATGGCGAACACTGAAGCTTTCTTT.

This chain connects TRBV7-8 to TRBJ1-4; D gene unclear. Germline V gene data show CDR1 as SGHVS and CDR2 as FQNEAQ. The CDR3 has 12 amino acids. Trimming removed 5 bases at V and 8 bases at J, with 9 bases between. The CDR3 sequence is CASSPGVEKLFF. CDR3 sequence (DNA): TGTGCCAGCAGCCCAGGAGTGGAAAAACTGTTTTTT.

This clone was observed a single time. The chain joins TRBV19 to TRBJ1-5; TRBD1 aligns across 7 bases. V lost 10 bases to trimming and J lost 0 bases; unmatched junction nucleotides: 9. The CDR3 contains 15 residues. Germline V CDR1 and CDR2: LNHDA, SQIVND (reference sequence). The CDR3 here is CATRDSLYSNQPQHF. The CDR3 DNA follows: TGTGCCACTCGGGACAGTCTCTATAGCAATCAGCCCCAGCATTTT.

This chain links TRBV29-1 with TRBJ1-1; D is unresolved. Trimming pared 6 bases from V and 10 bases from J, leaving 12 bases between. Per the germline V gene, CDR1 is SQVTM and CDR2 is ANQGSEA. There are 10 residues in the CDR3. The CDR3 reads CSVETIVAFF. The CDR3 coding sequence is TGCAGCGTGGAGACAATTGTAGCTTTCTTT.

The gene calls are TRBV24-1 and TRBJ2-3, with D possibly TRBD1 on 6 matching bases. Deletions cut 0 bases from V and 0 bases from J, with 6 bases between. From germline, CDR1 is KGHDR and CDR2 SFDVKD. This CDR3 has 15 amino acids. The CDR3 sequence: CATSDLGGSTDTQYF. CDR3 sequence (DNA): TGTGCCACCAGTGATTTGGGGGGCAGCACAGATACGCAGTATTTT.

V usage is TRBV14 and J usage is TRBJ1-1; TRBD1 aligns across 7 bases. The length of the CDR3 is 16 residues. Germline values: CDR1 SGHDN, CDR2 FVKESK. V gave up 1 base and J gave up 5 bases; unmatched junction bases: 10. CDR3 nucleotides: TGTGCCAGCAGCCAAGTTCTCAGGGGGGGGTTGACTGAAGCTTTCTTT. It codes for CASSQVLRGGLTEAFF. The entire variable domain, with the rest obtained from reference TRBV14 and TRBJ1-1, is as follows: EAGVTQFPSHSVIEKGQTVTLRCDPISGHDNLYWYRRVMGKEIKFLLHFVKESKQDESGMPNNRFLAERTGGTYSTLKVQPAELEDSGVYFCASSQVLRGGLTEAFFGQGTRLTVV.

CDR3 nucleotide sequence: TGTGCCAGCAGCCAAACGACTAGCGGGAGGGGGGAGACCCAGTACTTC. Protein: CASSQTTSGRGETQYF. The genes are TRBV4-2 and TRBJ2-5, with 14 bases that match TRBD2. CDR1 and CDR2 (germline): LGHNA, YNFKEQ. The ends lost 2 bases at V and 5 bases at J; junction bases unmatched: 4. This CDR3 is 16 amino acids long.

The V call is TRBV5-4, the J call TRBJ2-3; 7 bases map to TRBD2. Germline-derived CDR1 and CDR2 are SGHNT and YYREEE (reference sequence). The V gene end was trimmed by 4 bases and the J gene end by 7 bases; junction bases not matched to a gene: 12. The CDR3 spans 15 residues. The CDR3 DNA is TGTGCCAGCAGCCCAAGCGGGACCGACGGATATACGCAGTATTTT. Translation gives CASSPSGTDGYTQYF. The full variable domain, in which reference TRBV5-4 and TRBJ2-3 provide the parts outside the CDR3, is ETGVTQSPTHLIKTRGQQVTLRCSSQSGHNTVSWYQQALGQGPQFIFQYYREEENGRGNFPPRFSGLQFPNYSSELNVNALELDDSALYLCASSPSGTDGYTQYFGPGTRLTVL.

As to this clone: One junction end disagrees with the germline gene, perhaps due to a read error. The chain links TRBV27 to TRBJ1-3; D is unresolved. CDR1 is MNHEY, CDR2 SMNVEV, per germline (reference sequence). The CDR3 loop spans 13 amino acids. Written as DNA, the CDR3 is TGTGCCAGCAGTGCTGGGGTTGGAGACACCATATATTTT. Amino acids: CASSAGVGDTIYF.